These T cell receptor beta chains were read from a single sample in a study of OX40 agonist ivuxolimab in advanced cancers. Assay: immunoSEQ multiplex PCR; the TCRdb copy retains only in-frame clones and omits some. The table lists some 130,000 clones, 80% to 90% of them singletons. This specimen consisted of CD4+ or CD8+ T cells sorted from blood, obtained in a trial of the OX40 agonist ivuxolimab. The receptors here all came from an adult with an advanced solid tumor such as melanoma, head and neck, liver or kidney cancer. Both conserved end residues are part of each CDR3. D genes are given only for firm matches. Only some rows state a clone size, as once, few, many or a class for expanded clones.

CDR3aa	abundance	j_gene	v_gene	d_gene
CASSEFRGNYGYTF	NA	TRBJ1-2	TRBV25-1	NA
CASSAQKGTEAFF	NA	TRBJ1-1	TRBV10-1	NA
CATSRDTGEGRPQHF	NA	TRBJ1-5	TRBV15	NA
CASSERLAGRGTDTQYF	NA	TRBJ2-3	TRBV6-1	TRBD2
CASIPAASYGYTF	NA	TRBJ1-2	TRBV5-5	NA
CASSDIMGQGALQYF	once	TRBJ2-7	TRBV10-1	TRBD1
CASSYRDRDGYTF	NA	TRBJ1-2	TRBV19	TRBD1
CASSLDYSSYEQYF	NA	TRBJ2-7	TRBV7-2	NA
CASSLVGGSEKLFF	once	TRBJ1-4	TRBV5-1	NA
CASSLIRQPQHF	few	TRBJ1-5	TRBV28	NA
CASRTGDRKLFF	NA	TRBJ1-4	TRBV28	TRBD1
CASSEARQVSSGELFF	NA	TRBJ2-2	TRBV10-1	NA
CASSSGGQREAFF	NA	TRBJ1-1	TRBV12-1	NA
CASSPGTKTRSEQYF	NA	TRBJ2-7	TRBV28	NA
CASLSTSRHEQYF	NA	TRBJ2-7	TRBV6-5	NA
CASSRTSGGSEQFF	NA	TRBJ2-1	TRBV6-4	TRBD2
CASKGQVPNQPQHF	NA	TRBJ1-5	TRBV6-1	TRBD1
CAIREGARDYGYTF	NA	TRBJ1-2	TRBV10-3	TRBD1
CASSADRDSWYGYTF	NA	TRBJ1-2	TRBV5-1	TRBD1
CASSSRRLAESSYNEQFF	NA	TRBJ2-1	TRBV28	TRBD2
CASSSPTGGSNEQFF	NA	TRBJ2-1	TRBV6-5	TRBD1
CSAPGNEKLFF	NA	TRBJ1-4	TRBV20-1	NA
CASSGTGLQETQYF	NA	TRBJ2-5	TRBV2	NA
CASSGVSPTTDTQYF	NA	TRBJ2-3	TRBV28	NA
CASSGLTGVGTDTQYF	NA	TRBJ2-3	TRBV25-1	TRBD1
CSVGPEGRTGGSDYGYTF	NA	TRBJ1-2	TRBV29-1	TRBD1
CASSYSGASGQPQHF	NA	TRBJ1-5	TRBV6-6	NA
CASTGRQNSNQPQHF	once	TRBJ1-5	TRBV10-1	NA